The source of this T cell receptor (beta chain) is a study of shared clonotypes between healthy human individuals. Overall study context: Each donor's CD4 naive and CD4 memory cells filled three plates apiece, CD8 naive two, and CD8 memory one. Study-wide results and caveats: Specimens sampled were limited to blood, with tissue repertoires likely differing.

With regard to this clone: Its antigen remains unknown.

Assay execution took place at the deep level. Libraries were prepared by immunoSEQ multiplex PCR; TCRdb keeps only in-frame clonotypes and omits some of them. Of about 1.1 million clones listed, roughly 74% are singletons. CD45RA+ naive and CD45RA-negative memory subsets were separated from CD4+ cells. V lost 6 bases, J lost 9 bases, and 9 bases lay in between. Germline CDR1 MNHNS, CDR2 SASEGT. The CDR3 length is 11 residues. Sequenced sample: memory CD4+ T cells from PBMCs. Subset specified: CD45RA-negative fraction. The sequence was collected from a man aged 18 to 29 in good health. Some clones in this sample may be carry-over from other donors' samples. The chain has TRBV6-1 and TRBJ2-1; D is ambiguous. The DNA of the CDR3 is TGTGCCAGCAGCCCCTCGAGTGAGCAGTTCTTC. It translates to CASSPSSEQFF.